The T cell receptor beta chain described here comes from a study of cytomegalovirus exposure and HLA in healthy donors. Here immunoSEQ multiplex PCR was the method, and the copy in TCRdb shows in-frame clones only, minus some. The top ten clones hold 4.5% of a sample with more than 120,000 clones, roughly 90% of them seen once. V was clipped by 0 bases and J by 0 bases; unmatched bases: 15. Looked up from germline, CDR1 is SGHRS and CDR2 is YFSETQ. The CDR3 totals 22 residues. Sequencing input: PBMCs. The source of this sequence is a man in his late teens or twenties in good health and CMV-seropositive. The V call is TRBV5-1, the J call TRBJ2-1; 13 bases map to TRBD2. CDR3 DNA sequence: TGCGCCAGCAGCTTGGCAGATCAACCGGGACTAGCGGGATCAAGCTCCTACAATGAGCAGTTCTTC. Protein product: CASSLADQPGLAGSSSYNEQFF.